This TCR beta chain was observed in a study of siplizumab effects on memory and regulatory T cells. The assay was immunoSEQ multiplex PCR, and TCRdb's table has in-frame clones only and misses some. The repertoire holds 60,000 to 80,000 clones, with around 78% as singletons. The V gene lost 2 bases and the J gene lost 7 bases, with 9 bases spanning the gap. Per germline, CDR1 SEHNR and CDR2 FQNEAQ (reference sequence). The CDR3 is 13 amino acids. Sequencing input: memory CD4+ T cells sorted from blood. The sequence derives from a human donor in good health. V and J are TRBV7-9 and TRBJ2-4; D remains unclear. CDR3 sequence reads: CASSLLSVNIQYF. The DNA for the CDR3 is TGTGCCAGCAGCTTATTGTCGGTGAACATTCAGTACTTC.